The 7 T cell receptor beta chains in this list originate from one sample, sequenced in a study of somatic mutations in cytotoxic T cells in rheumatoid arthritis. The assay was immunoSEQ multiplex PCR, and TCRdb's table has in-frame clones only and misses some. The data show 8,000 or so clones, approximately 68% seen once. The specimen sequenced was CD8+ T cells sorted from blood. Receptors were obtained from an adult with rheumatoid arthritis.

CDR3 nucleotide sequence: TGTGCCAGCAGTTTAGGACAGGGGCCCGGGGAGCTGTTTTTT. Amino acids: CASSLGQGPGELFF. The gene calls are TRBV27 and TRBJ2-2; 9 bases agree with TRBD1. This CDR3 has 14 amino acids. Looked up from germline, CDR1 is MNHEY and CDR2 is SMNVEV (reference sequence). V dropped 2 bases and J dropped 6; count of bases not matched to a gene: 1.

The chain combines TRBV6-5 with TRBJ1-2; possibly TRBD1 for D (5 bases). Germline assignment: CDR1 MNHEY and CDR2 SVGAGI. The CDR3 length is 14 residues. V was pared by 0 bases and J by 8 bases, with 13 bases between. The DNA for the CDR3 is TGTGCCAGCAGTTACTCTCAGGGTCAAGGAGGCTACACCTTC. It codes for CASSYSQGQGGYTF.

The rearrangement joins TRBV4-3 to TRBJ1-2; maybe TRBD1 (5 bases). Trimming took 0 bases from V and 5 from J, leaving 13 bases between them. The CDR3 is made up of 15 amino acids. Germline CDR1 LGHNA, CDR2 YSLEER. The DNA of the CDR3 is TGCGCCAGCAGCCAAGATCGCCAGGGATATTATGGCTACACCTTC. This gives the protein CASSQDRQGYYGYTF.

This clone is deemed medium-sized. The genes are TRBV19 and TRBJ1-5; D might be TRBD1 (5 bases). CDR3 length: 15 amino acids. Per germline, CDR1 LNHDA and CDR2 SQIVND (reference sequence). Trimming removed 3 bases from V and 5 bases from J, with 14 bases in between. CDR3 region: CASSIWGGNDQPQHF. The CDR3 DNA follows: TGTGCCAGTAGTATTTGGGGGGGTAACGATCAGCCCCAGCATTTT.

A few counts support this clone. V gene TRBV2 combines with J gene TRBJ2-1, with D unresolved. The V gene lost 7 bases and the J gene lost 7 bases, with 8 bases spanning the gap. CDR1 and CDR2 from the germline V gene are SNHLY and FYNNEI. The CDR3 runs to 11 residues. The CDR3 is CASNNRNEQFF. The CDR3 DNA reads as TGTGCCAGCAACAACCGGAATGAGCAGTTCTTC.

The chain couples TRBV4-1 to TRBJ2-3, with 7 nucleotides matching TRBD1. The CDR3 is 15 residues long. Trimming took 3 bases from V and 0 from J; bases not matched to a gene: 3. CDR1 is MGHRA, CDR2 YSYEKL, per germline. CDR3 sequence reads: CASSHWDRSTDTQYF. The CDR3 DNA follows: TGCGCCAGCAGCCACTGGGACAGAAGCACAGATACGCAGTATTTT.

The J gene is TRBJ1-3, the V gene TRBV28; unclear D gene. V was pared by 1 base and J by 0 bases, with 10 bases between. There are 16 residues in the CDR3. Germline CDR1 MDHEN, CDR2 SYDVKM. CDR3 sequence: CASSLFSGFSGNTIYF. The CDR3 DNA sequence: TGTGCCAGCAGTTTATTTTCAGGCTTCTCTGGAAACACCATATATTTT. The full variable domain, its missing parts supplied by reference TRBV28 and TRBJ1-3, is DVKVTQSSRYLVKRTGEKVFLECVQDMDHENMFWYRQDPGLGLRLIYFSYDVKMKEKGDIPEGYSVSREKKERFSLILESASTNQTSMYLCASSLFSGFSGNTIYFGEGSWLTVV.